Presented here are 2 T cell receptor beta chains from one specimen sequenced in a study of shared clonotypes between healthy human individuals. Naive CD8 cells were CD45RO-negative, positively selected for CCR7, excluding terminally differentiated effector memory CD45RA+ cells. Produced via immunoSEQ multiplex PCR; TCRdb's table is partial and in-frame only. The profile shows about 2.1 million clones, just over 90% of them singletons. The specimen sequenced was naive CD8+ T cells from PBMCs. These receptors all come from a man between 18 and 29 years old in good health. Some clones in this sample may be carry-over from other donors' samples.

The chain recombines TRBV7-9 with TRBJ2-7; D may be TRBD1 or TRBD2 (5 bases each). Trimming took off 4 bases at V and 3 bases at J, with 10 bases between the two ends. The germline gives CDR1 SEHNR, CDR2 FQNEAQ (reference sequence). This CDR3 region has 13 residues. The CDR3 DNA reads as TGTGCCAGCAGCTCAGAGGGGTTCTACGAGCAGTACTTC. Translated, it gives CASSSEGFYEQYF. Full variable domain (missing parts from reference TRBV7-9 and TRBJ2-7): DTGVSQNPRHKITKRGQNVTFRCDPISEHNRLYWYRQTLGQGPEFLTYFQNEAQLEKSRLLSDRFSAERPKGSFSTLEIQRTEQGDSAMYLCASSSEGFYEQYFGPGTRLTVT.

Details on this clone: Different DNA sequences within this sample yield the same CDR3. The chain uses TRBV4-2 and TRBJ2-2, with a weak D call TRBD2 (6 bases). Deletions cut 1 base from V and 0 bases from J, with 9 bases between. The germline CDR1 and CDR2 sequences are LGHNA and YNFKEQ. This CDR3 region has 16 residues. CDR3 sequence: CASSQGGTPNTGELFF. In DNA, the CDR3 is TGTGCCAGCAGCCAAGGCGGGACGCCGAACACCGGGGAGCTGTTTTTT.